This T cell receptor beta chain was sequenced for a study of T-cell reconstitution after alpha-beta-depleted transplantation in children. A library of TCRbeta sequences, prepared with unique molecular identifiers, was generated. Using its own MiXCR run on the PCR reads, TCRdb lists one record per CDR3 protein. The sample has about 460,000 distinct CDR3 sequences, about 12% seen once. Germline trimming cut 5 bases from V and 9 bases from J; bases unmatched to any gene: 10. The CDR3 is made up of 16 amino acids. Germline CDR1 and CDR2: SGHVS and FNYEAQ. This clonotype was recorded a few times. V gene TRBV7-6 combines with J gene TRBJ2-1, with 13 bases that match TRBD2. Source: PBMCs from the stem cell graft donor, taken from the stem cell graft. The receptor comes from a human donor who donated a stem cell graft to a child with combined immunodeficiency. CDR3 DNA sequence: TGTGCCAGCAGCCGTCGGACTAGCGGGAGCGGGGGTGAGCAGTTCTTC. This codes for CASSRRTSGSGGEQFF.